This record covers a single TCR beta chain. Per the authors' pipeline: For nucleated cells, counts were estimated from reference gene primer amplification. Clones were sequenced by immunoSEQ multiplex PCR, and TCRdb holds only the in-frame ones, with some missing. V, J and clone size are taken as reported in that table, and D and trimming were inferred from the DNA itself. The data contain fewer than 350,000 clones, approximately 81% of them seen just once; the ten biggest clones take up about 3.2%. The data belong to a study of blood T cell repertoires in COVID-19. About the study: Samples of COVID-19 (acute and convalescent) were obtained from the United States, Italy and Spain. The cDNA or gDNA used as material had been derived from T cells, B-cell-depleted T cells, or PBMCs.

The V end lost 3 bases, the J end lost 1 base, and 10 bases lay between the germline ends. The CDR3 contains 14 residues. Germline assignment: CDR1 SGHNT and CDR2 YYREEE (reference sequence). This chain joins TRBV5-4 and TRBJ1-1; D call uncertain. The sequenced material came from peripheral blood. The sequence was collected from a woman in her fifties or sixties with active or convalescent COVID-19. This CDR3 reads CASSSPRRNTEAFF. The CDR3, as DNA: TGTGCCAGCAGCTCTCCGAGGAGGAACACTGAAGCTTTCTTT.